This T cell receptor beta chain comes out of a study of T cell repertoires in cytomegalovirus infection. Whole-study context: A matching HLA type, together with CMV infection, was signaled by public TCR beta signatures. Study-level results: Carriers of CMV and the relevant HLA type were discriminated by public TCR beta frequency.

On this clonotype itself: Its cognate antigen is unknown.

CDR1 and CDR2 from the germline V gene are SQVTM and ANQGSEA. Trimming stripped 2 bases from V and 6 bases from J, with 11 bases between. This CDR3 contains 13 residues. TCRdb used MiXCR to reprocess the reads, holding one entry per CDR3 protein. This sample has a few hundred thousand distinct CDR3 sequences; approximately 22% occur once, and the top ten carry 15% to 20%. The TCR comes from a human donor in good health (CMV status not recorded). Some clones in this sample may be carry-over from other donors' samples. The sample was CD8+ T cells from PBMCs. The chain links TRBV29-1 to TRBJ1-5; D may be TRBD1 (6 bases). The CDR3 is CSVETGGGQPQHF. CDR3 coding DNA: TGCAGCGTTGAAACGGGAGGGGGTCAGCCCCAGCATTTT.